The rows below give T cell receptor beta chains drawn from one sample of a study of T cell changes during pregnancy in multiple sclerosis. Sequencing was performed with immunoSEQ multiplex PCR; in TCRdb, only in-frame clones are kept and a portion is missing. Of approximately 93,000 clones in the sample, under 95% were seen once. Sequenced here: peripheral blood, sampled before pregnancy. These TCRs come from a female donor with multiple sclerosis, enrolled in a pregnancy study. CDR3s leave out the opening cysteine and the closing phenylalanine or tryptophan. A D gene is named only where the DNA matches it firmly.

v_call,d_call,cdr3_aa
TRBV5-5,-,ASSLVVGAYTGELF
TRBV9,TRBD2,ASSAARTSGGIRNTGELF
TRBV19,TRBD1,ASSAQTGSQETQY
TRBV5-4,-,ASSSLAESSYNEQF
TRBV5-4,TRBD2,ASSLLGGGPGRDTQY
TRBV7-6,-,ASSERSGAAFGSPLH
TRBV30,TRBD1,AWGGTAAF
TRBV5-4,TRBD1,ASSLRGQNRYEQY
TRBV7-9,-,ASSPPTRAGELF
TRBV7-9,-,ASSRGEKLF
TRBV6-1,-,ASAVSRATEAF
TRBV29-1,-,SVDTGETQY
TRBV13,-,ASSGLRQLNTEAF
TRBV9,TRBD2,ASSVAGLDQETQY
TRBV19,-,ASSIEWTADRQPQH
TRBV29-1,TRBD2,SVFTSGRANTGELF
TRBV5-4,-,ASSLGSTRSGLQGQF
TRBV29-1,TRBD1,SVLDRASGNTIY
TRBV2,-,ASSDLRGNEQF
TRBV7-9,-,ASSLGSRNTEAF
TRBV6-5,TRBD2,ASFGLAVPETQY
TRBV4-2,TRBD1,ASSQEGTGGTKQPQH
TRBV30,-,AWTRQMNTEAF
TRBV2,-,ASCPGTREKLF
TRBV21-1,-,ASSKTKAPFRQPQH
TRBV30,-,AWTLGGTASTDTQY
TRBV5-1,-,ASSPGGAGSYNEQF
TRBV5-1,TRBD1,ASSLTGTGVYEQY
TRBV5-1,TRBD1,ASRPPGTEDEKLF
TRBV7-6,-,ASSLMVSDGAKNIQY
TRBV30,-,AWSDRTYEQY